This T cell receptor beta chain was identified during a study of T cell responses to AZD1222 COVID-19 vaccine (dated by TCRdb to 2020 to 2023). With regard to the full study: Because spike-specific TCR depth and breadth did not differ between the two schedules, AZD1222 recipients who got a second dose at roughly 4 weeks were pooled with those who got a second dose at roughly 12 weeks. TCR sequencing covered some 250 trial participants: about 210 given two doses of AZD1222 and some 25 given two doses of MenACWY control vaccine. Trial participants were enrolled by age into 18-55, 56-69 and 70-plus year subgroups, with 148, 28 and 57 TCR-sequenced participants respectively.

Turning to this clone: Its antigen has not been determined. Base qualities are not provided; no much larger clone lies one nucleotide away.

The CDR3 sequence holds 14 residues, the cysteine and phenylalanine included. CDR3 DNA only is kept here, 42 bases in frame from base 1. Trimmed from V: 4 bases; trimmed from J: 1 base; junction bases lacking a gene match: 6. In the germline V gene, CDR1 corresponds to SQVTM and CDR2 to ANQGSEA. The full study reports these points: Conclusions about previously exposed vaccinees are limited because only a handful of AZD1222 recipients were SARS-CoV-2 seropositive at baseline. No day 14 peak-response samples were available, so repertoires were characterized only after the peak T cell response. Most participants were white British and females outnumbered males, and the authors suggested that clonal diversity may have been underestimated. After two AZD1222 doses, both the breadth and the depth of spike-specific TCRs were significantly higher than at day 0 and than in MenACWY recipients. In the small 56-69-year group, the increase in depth fell short of significance, most likely because of low power. Reportedly, close to half of the unique spike-specific TCRs recognized epitopes lying outside the regions that are mutated in the B.1.351 and B.1.1.7 variants. The vaccine-associated CD4 TCRs covered the entire spike protein, and the dominant responses fell in regions 160-218 and 743-854.

The time point label, as the study defines it: baseline before first vaccination. Samples from vaccinated people were obtained from the UK trials COV001 and COV002, which included a single-blind randomized controlled phase 2/3 trial of AZD1222 (ChAdOx1 nCoV-19) in healthy adults. For TCRbeta chain sequencing, PBMC samples from trial participants were taken at day 0 and at day 28 after the second dose. The CDR3 regions of human TCRbeta chains were subjected to immunosequencing. Per the original workflow: TCRs in the repertoires were compared against a reference library of SARS-CoV-2-specific TCRs that had been generated with the MIRA antigen-specificity platform. Breadth was defined as the fraction of unique TCRs that were SARS-CoV-2-associated, and depth was defined as the fraction of total T cells that were SARS-CoV-2-associated. Using the MIRA data, each spike-specific TCR was assigned both to the spike region to which the TCR was reactive and to a CD4 or CD8 class. Log10-transformed breadth and depth values were compared by one-way ANOVA with Sidak's multiple comparisons tests. Drawn from immuneACCESS, this table holds only the in-frame rearrangements with V and J called that TCRdb kept. Clones are partly lost; checked studies trace under half to an unresolved V gene and leave the rest unexplained. From that table come the V and J calls and clone size; the DNA was used to work out D and trimming. Counted in this sample were roughly 100,000 clones; around 83% of them appeared once. The top ten constitute more than 1.2% of the sample.

This clonotype originated in an adult in good health. The rearranged segments are TRBV29-1 and TRBJ1-1; 7 junctional bases match TRBD1. Sequencing was performed on peripheral blood, taken on day 0 of AZD1222 vaccination. The CDR3 sequence is CSVAGGQKNTEAFF. DNA sequence: TGCAGCGTTGCGGGGGGACAGAAGAACACTGAAGCTTTCTTT.